A selection of T cell receptor beta chains follows, all from one sample in a study of blood T cell repertoires in COVID-19. The table came from immunoSEQ multiplex PCR; TCRdb's copy has only in-frame clones and leaves some out. The sample lists 60,000 to 65,000 clones, 80% to 95% occurring once. The sample taken for sequencing was peripheral blood. The receptors originated from a woman of 80 years or more with active COVID-19. Each CDR3 is given with its conserved first and last residue. D genes are given only for firm matches. Expanded clones get a size class; other rows say once, few or many, or leave the size out.

abundance,v_gene,d_gene,j_gene,CDR3nt,CDR3aa
once,TRBV27,.,TRBJ2-3,TGTGCCAGCAGTTTACGCAGGGCGCATATACGCACAGATACGCAGTATTTT,CASSLRRAHIRTDTQYF
.,TRBV19,TRBD1,TRBJ2-7,TGTGCCAGTAGTACCCTCACAGGGGGCGAGCAGTACTTC,CASSTLTGGEQYF
.,TRBV11-2,TRBD1,TRBJ2-3,TGTGCCAGCAGCCATGGGACAGGGCCAGATACGCAGTATTTT,CASSHGTGPDTQYF
.,TRBV28,TRBD1,TRBJ1-2,TGTGCCAGCGACCCGCAGGAAAAGACAGGGGTTCGTGGCTACACCTTC,CASDPQEKTGVRGYTF
.,TRBV18,.,TRBJ2-3,TGTGCCAGCTCAAGACTCTATACAGATACGCAGTATTTT,CASSRLYTDTQYF
.,TRBV10-3,.,TRBJ1-6,TGTGCCATCAGTGAAGGGGAAGGGGCCCTCCACTTT,CAISEGEGALHF
.,TRBV12-3/TRBV12-4,.,TRBJ1-5,TGTGCCAGCAGACGGGACAACAATCAGCCCCAGCATTTT,CASRRDNNQPQHF
.,TRBV7-2,.,TRBJ2-7,TGTGCCAGCAGCTTAGCGGCAGGATCCTACGAGCAGTACTTC,CASSLAAGSYEQYF
.,TRBV19,.,TRBJ1-1,TGTGCCAGTAGTATGAGACAGGCTCTGAGTGGCGGGAACACTGAAGCTTTCTTT,CASSMRQALSGGNTEAFF
.,TRBV6-5,TRBD1,TRBJ1-5,TGTGCCAGCAGGAGGGGGCCAGATCAGCCCCAGCATTTT,CASRRGPDQPQHF
.,TRBV28,.,TRBJ1-5,TGTGCCAGCAGTTTCAGTCCCAGGGACTATCAGCCCCAGCATTTT,CASSFSPRDYQPQHF
.,TRBV3-1/TRBV3-2,.,TRBJ2-5,TGTGCCAGCTCCCCCAACCCGGGGGAGACCCAGTACTTC,CASSPNPGETQYF
.,TRBV27,.,TRBJ2-7,TGTGCCAGCAGTAAGACAGGTGTGGGGGCCTACGAGCAGTACTTC,CASSKTGVGAYEQYF